This T cell receptor beta chain was identified during a study of Ad26.COV2.S vaccination and SARS-CoV-2 variants. Study as a whole: Donor participated within the Ad26.COV2.S arm of the COV1001 trial. Participants got Ad26.COV2.S intramuscularly, once or twice 56 days apart.

The treatment here: 19 received Ad26.COV2.S at low or high dose, single or two shots; a few received placebo; per-sample allocation not given. Samples analyzed were those drawn on day 63 after the first vaccine or placebo injection. An Ad26 vector carrying the Wuhan-strain SARS-CoV-2 spike served as the vaccine. Assay: immunoSEQ multiplex PCR; the TCRdb copy retains only in-frame clones and omits some. The sample lists 350,000 to 500,000 clones; more than 75% were seen once. The CDR3 loop spans 14 amino acids. The V segment lost 3 bases and the J segment 8 bases; nucleotides outside the gene matches: 11. Germline lookup yields CDR1 GTSNPN and CDR2 SVGIG (reference sequence). To note about this clone: The antigen is undetermined. Other DNA sequences in this specimen translate into the identical CDR3.

The study's findings and limits: Vaccinated and placebo-treated recipients had similar non-spike TCR breadth.

The receptor comes from a person between 18 and 65 years old who received the Ad26.COV2.S COVID-19 vaccine or a placebo. The V gene is TRBV30, the J gene TRBJ1-1; 8 bases are a match to TRBD1. The sequences come from peripheral blood, collected in a trial of Ad26.COV2.S vaccine versus placebo. CDR3 sequence: CAWSPGQGWTEAFF. CDR3 DNA sequence: TGTGCCTGGAGCCCCGGACAGGGTTGGACCGAAGCTTTCTTT.